These T cell receptor beta chains were read from a single sample in a study of cytomegalovirus exposure and HLA in healthy donors. Sequencing was performed with immunoSEQ multiplex PCR; in TCRdb, only in-frame clones are kept and a portion is missing. The sample records some 180,000 clones, around 73% being singletons. The sample consisted of PBMCs. These receptors were collected from a young woman in good health and CMV-seropositive. CDR3s include the opening cysteine and the closing phenylalanine or tryptophan. D genes are given only for firm matches. Not every row has a clone size; where given, it reads once, few, many or a size class.

few,TRBJ1-2,-,TRBV4-2,TGTGCCAGCAGCCACAAAGGGGGACAATCTAACTATGGCTACACCTTC,CASSHKGGQSNYGYTF
-,TRBJ1-5,-,TRBV28,TGTGCCAGCAGTTTGAAGCCTAGCCCTCAGCCCCAGCATTTT,CASSLKPSPQPQHF
-,TRBJ2-1,-,TRBV6-5,TGTGCCAGCAGTTGCGGCGGGGCGTACAATGAGCAGTTCTTC,CASSCGGAYNEQFF
-,TRBJ2-1,TRBD1,TRBV10-3,TGTGCCATCAGTTTTACAGGGGATGAGCAGTTCTTC,CAISFTGDEQFF
-,TRBJ2-3,TRBD2,TRBV7-9,TGTGCCAGCAGCTTATCCGGGGGAGCGGGGGTAAAAACAGATACGCAGTATTTT,CASSLSGGAGVKTDTQYF
once,TRBJ2-1,-,TRBV12-5,TGTGCTAGTGGTCCGCCTCAAGCGGATGAGCAGTTCTTC,CASGPPQADEQFF
once,TRBJ1-6,-,TRBV25-1,TGTGCCAGCAGTGCTACAGTTTCCTATAATTCACCCCTCCACTTT,CASSATVSYNSPLHF
-,TRBJ2-5,TRBD2,TRBV6-6,TGTGCCAGCAGTTTAAGAGCGGGGGGGCCGTTGGAGACCCAGTACTTC,CASSLRAGGPLETQYF
-,TRBJ1-1,TRBD1,TRBV9,TGTGCCAGCAGCGTAGAGGGAACAGGGGGCGACGCTTTCTTT,CASSVEGTGGDAFF
-,TRBJ1-1,-,TRBV5-1,TGCGCCAGCAGCTTGGCGCAGGGTGGCACTGAAGCTTTCTTT,CASSLAQGGTEAFF
-,TRBJ1-4,TRBD1,TRBV11-2,TGTGCCAGCAGCTTAGCCGGGACAGGGTGGGAAAAACTGTTTTTT,CASSLAGTGWEKLFF
once,TRBJ1-1,-,TRBV7-8,TGTGCCAGCAGCACCCCAGGGGACACTGAAGCTTTCTTT,CASSTPGDTEAFF
-,TRBJ2-2,-,TRBV7-2,TGTGCCAGCGTAAGGTCCGGGGGGCCGACCGGGGAGCTGTTTTTT,CASVRSGGPTGELFF
-,TRBJ1-2,-,TRBV20-1,TGCAGTGCCCCGTCGTATGGCTACACCTTC,CSAPSYGYTF
-,TRBJ2-7,-,TRBV18,TGTGCCAGCTCCCAAGTTGGCGGGGTATACGAGCAGTACTTC,CASSQVGGVYEQYF
-,TRBJ1-2,TRBD1,TRBV30,TGTGCCTGGATTCCAGGACAGGACCACTATGGCTACACCTTC,CAWIPGQDHYGYTF
once,TRBJ2-7,-,TRBV2,TGTGCCAGCGGGGGCCAGGGCTACGAGCAGTACTTC,CASGGQGYEQYF
-,TRBJ1-4,-,TRBV7-6,TGTGCCAGCAGCCGCTCGCGGGTTGAGGAAAAACTGTTTTTT,CASSRSRVEEKLFF
-,TRBJ2-2,TRBD1,TRBV4-2,TGTGCCAGCAGCCGGTCACCGGGACAGGTGAACACCGGGGAGCTGTTTTTT,CASSRSPGQVNTGELFF
few,TRBJ2-7,-,TRBV5-1,TGCGCCAGCAGCTCGCCGGGACTTACGAGCTCCTACGAGCAGTACTTC,CASSSPGLTSSYEQYF
-,TRBJ1-1,-,TRBV27,TGTGCCAGCAGTCCTAGGAGAGACACTGAAGCTTTCTTT,CASSPRRDTEAFF
-,TRBJ2-7,TRBD2,TRBV11-2,TGTGCCAGCAGCTTACGGGGGGGCCCCCCTTACGAGCAGTACTTC,CASSLRGGPPYEQYF
-,TRBJ2-3,-,TRBV5-4,TGTGCCAGCAGCTTGGAAGCGGACACAGATACGCAGTATTTT,CASSLEADTDTQYF
-,TRBJ1-2,-,TRBV19,TGTGCCAGTAGGACCTCGACTCTCAGCTATGGCTACACCTTC,CASRTSTLSYGYTF
-,TRBJ1-3,-,TRBV30,TGTGCCTGGAGTGTTAAGAGTCTCGGAAACACCATATATTTT,CAWSVKSLGNTIYF
-,TRBJ2-3,-,TRBV7-2,TGTGCCAGCAGCTCCTCCCCCGGAGATACGCAGTATTTT,CASSSSPGDTQYF
-,TRBJ1-2,-,TRBV12-5,TGTGCTAGTGGTTTTCCCCAGAGGGGGAACTATGGCTACACCTTC,CASGFPQRGNYGYTF
-,TRBJ1-1,-,TRBV5-4,TGTGCCAGCAGCTTGGGCTGGGACACGTCTTCTGAAGCTTTCTTT,CASSLGWDTSSEAFF
-,TRBJ2-7,TRBD1,TRBV18,TGTGCCAGCTCACAAAGACAGGGAACCTACGAGCAGTACTTC,CASSQRQGTYEQYF
once,TRBJ1-5,-,TRBV5-6,TGTGCCAGCAGTTCACAGGGTAGCAGTCAGCCCCAGCATTTT,CASSSQGSSQPQHF
-,TRBJ2-3,TRBD2,TRBV5-1,TGCGCCAGCAGCGGAGCGGGGGATAGCACAGATACGCAGTATTTT,CASSGAGDSTDTQYF
few,TRBJ2-7,TRBD1,TRBV7-6,TGTGCCAGCAGCGACCCCGGGACAGGGGGCGGAGAGCAGTACTTC,CASSDPGTGGGEQYF
-,TRBJ1-2,TRBD1,TRBV19,TGTGCCAGTAGTGCGGGCCGGGACAGGACCCTCTTGAACTATGGCTACACCTTC,CASSAGRDRTLLNYGYTF
-,TRBJ2-1,TRBD2,TRBV6-4,TGTGCCAGCAGTGACTCGTTCCTAGCGGGGGGACCATACAATGAGCAGTTCTTC,CASSDSFLAGGPYNEQFF
-,TRBJ1-1,TRBD1,TRBV27,TGTGCCAGCAGTTTAGGGACAGGGGTGACTGAAGCTTTCTTT,CASSLGTGVTEAFF
-,TRBJ2-3,TRBD2,TRBV2,TGTGCCAGCAGTCGAGCGGGGCGGGGGATGCGAGATACGCAGTATTTT,CASSRAGRGMRDTQYF
-,TRBJ2-5,-,TRBV2,TGTGCCAGTGTAGGCAGGGGACGAGAGACCCAGTACTTC,CASVGRGRETQYF
once,TRBJ2-2,TRBD1,TRBV11-2,TGTGCCAGCAGCTTTTCGGGACAGGGGGCGCGCACCGGGGAGCTGTTTTTT,CASSFSGQGARTGELFF
few,TRBJ1-2,-,TRBV5-1,TGCGCCAGCAGTATGGGGGGAAGCTATGGCTACACCTTC,CASSMGGSYGYTF
-,TRBJ2-2,TRBD2,TRBV5-1,TGCGCCAGCAGCCCCCGGGGGGGCGCGAACACCGGGGAGCTGTTTTTT,CASSPRGGANTGELFF